This section outlines one TCR beta chain sequence together with its context. The sample originates from a study of Ad26.COV2.S vaccination and SARS-CoV-2 variants. V was cut by 1 base and J by 2 bases, with 12 bases left in between. The CDR3 sequence is 15 residues long. Per germline, CDR1 SGHNT and CDR2 YYREEE (reference sequence). Some clones are missing from TCRdb's copy, which holds only in-frame ones; the method was immunoSEQ multiplex PCR. Among fewer than 800,000 clones listed, roughly 90% were seen once. Treatment in this sample: 15 to 20 received Ad26.COV2.S at low or high dose, single or two shots; a few received placebo; per-sample allocation not given. Day 63 after the first injection of vaccine or placebo was the sampling time.

This rearrangement joins TRBV5-4 to TRBJ1-2; D unresolved. The material was peripheral blood, obtained in a trial of Ad26.COV2.S vaccine versus placebo. The TCR originated in a person aged 18-65 years who received the Ad26.COV2.S COVID-19 vaccine or a placebo. This chain's CDR3 is CASSLISWENYGYTF. The CDR3 DNA follows: TGTGCCAGCAGCTTGATATCGTGGGAGAACTATGGCTACACCTTC.